Sequencing of this TCR beta chain was carried out in a study of blood T cells in healthy people across ages. Regarding the study as a whole: Older individuals had lower TCR beta diversity per million T cells (the decline was roughly linear).

For the second PCR, which ran for about 7 to 11 cycles, a sample-barcoded 5' primer and a J-beta primer mix were used. TCRdb itself ran the 5' RACE reads through MiXCR, one entry per CDR3 protein. This table holds roughly 700,000 distinct CDR3 sequences, around 25% found once. Details on this clonotype: Its antigen remains unidentified.

Healthy Caucasian individuals from Russia aged about 6 to 90 served as donors. Germline lookup yields CDR1 SEHNR and CDR2 FQNEAQ (reference sequence). Germline trimming cut 5 bases from V and 6 bases from J; bases unmatched to any gene: 9. The CDR3 covers 16 residues. These records were also assigned to another study, of T cells of mothers and their children. That report adds: Three healthy Caucasian mothers served as donors, and their six children did as well. The yield was over 8.5 million TCR beta CDR3 reads from each mother and a few million from each child.

The sequencing input was blood. The clonotype was recovered from a boy between 5 and 17 years old in good health. V is TRBV7-9 and J is TRBJ1-6, with TRBD1 matching 8 bases. For the CDR3, the DNA is TGTGCCAGCAGCCTTGGACAGGGAGTGGGTAATTCACCCCTCCACTTT. Protein sequence: CASSLGQGVGNSPLHF.